These 3 T cell receptor beta chains originate from one sample sequenced in a study of OX40 agonist ivuxolimab in advanced cancers. Library generation was performed with the immunoSEQ multiplex PCR assay. The source is immuneACCESS, and TCRdb retained only in-frame sequences with V and J called. Part of the clones is not carried over; for the studies checked, unresolved V genes explain less than half of this, and the remainder is unexplained. Present in this sample are 50,000 or so clones, around 88% of which were seen just once. The ten largest clones add up to 13% to 15% of the sample. The sample consisted of CD4+ or CD8+ T cells sorted from blood, taken in a trial of the OX40 agonist ivuxolimab. The receptor set was obtained from an adult with an advanced solid tumor such as melanoma, head and neck, liver or kidney cancer.

This chain uses TRBV18 with TRBJ2-1, with D possibly called TRBD1 or TRBD2 (7 bases each). V lost 5 bases and J lost 3, with 20 bases in between. The CDR3 is 17 amino acids. Germline lookup yields CDR1 KGHSH and CDR2 LQKENI. The CDR3 spells CASSSSSGGGFYNEQFF. CDR3 in DNA: TGTGCCAGCTCATCTAGTTCAGGGGGGGGTTTCTACAATGAGCAGTTCTTC.

V and J are TRBV15 and TRBJ1-5; D call uncertain. V gave up 0 bases and J gave up 4 bases, with 13 bases separating them. Germline-derived CDR1 and CDR2 are LNHNV and YYDKDF (reference sequence). This CDR3 has 16 amino acids. The CDR3 here is CATSRDLQKPNQPQHF. CDR3 DNA: TGTGCCACCAGCAGAGATCTTCAGAAACCAAATCAGCCCCAGCATTTT.

The chain joins TRBV28 to TRBJ1-2; D may be TRBD1 (5 bases). Between the trimmed V and J ends, which lost 6 bases and 11 bases, there was a span of 16 bases. This CDR3 region has 12 residues. Germline assignment: CDR1 MDHEN and CDR2 SYDVKM. The CDR3 DNA sequence: TGTGCCAGCAGGGGGCGCCGGGGGGATTACACCTTC. It yields the protein CASRGRRGDYTF.